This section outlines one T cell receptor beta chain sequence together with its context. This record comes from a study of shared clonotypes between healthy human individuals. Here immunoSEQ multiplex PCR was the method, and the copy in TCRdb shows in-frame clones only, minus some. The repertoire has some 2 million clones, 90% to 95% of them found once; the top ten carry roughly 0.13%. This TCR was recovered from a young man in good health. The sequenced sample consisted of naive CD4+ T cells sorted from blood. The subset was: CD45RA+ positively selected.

CDR3 protein: CASSYTGTTAGELFF. The CDR3, as DNA: TGTGCCAGCAGTTACACAGGGACTACCGCCGGGGAGCTGTTTTTT. The chain recombines TRBV6-5 with TRBJ2-2, with D possibly being TRBD2 (7 bases). CDR1 is MNHEY, CDR2 SVGAGI, per germline. V lost 2 bases to trimming and J lost 6 bases, with 13 bases between them. The CDR3 loop spans 15 amino acids.